Following are 9 T cell receptor beta chains from one sample sequenced in a study of PD-1 blockade in classical Hodgkin lymphoma. Here immunoSEQ multiplex PCR was the method, and the copy in TCRdb shows in-frame clones only, minus some. The sample lists about 86,000 clones, around nine tenths seen once, with approximately 22% in the top ten. Patients all relapsed after autologous stem cell transplantation, and there was variation in brentuximab vedotin exposure. Specimen: peripheral blood mononuclear cells (PBMCs), collected at baseline. Source of these receptors: a human donor with classical Hodgkin lymphoma.

J is TRBJ2-7 and V is TRBV6-1; TRBD1 matches 8 bases. Germline V CDR1 and CDR2: MNHNS, SASEGT. The CDR3 is 13 residues long. V lost 10 bases to trimming and J lost 2 bases; unmatched junction nucleotides: 7. CDR3 amino acids: CAIGTGGTYEQYF. The CDR3, as DNA: TGTGCCATTGGGACAGGAGGGACCTACGAGCAGTACTTC.

This rearrangement joins TRBV27 to TRBJ1-3; possibly TRBD1 for D (6 bases). CDR1 is MNHEY, CDR2 SMNVEV, per germline (reference sequence). The ends were cut back, 5 bases at V and 0 bases at J, with 17 bases in the middle. The CDR3 loop spans 17 amino acids. In DNA, the CDR3 is TGTGCCAGCAGTCCACTTCGGGGACAAAACTCTGGAAACACCATATATTTT. Translation gives CASSPLRGQNSGNTIYF.

V is TRBV29-1 and J is TRBJ2-1; TRBD1 is a possible D gene (6 bases). V was clipped by 7 bases and J by 9 bases, with 13 bases between them. Germline V gene sequence: CDR1 SQVTM, CDR2 ANQGSEA. The length of the CDR3 is 11 residues. CDR3 bases: TGCAGCGCCCCATCAGGGGCTGAGCAGTTCTTC. This gives the protein CSAPSGAEQFF.

The count of this clone is one. The chain joins TRBV27 to TRBJ2-5; unclear D gene. V lost 6 bases and J 7 bases, leaving 18 bases between the germline ends. Germline CDR1 MNHEY, CDR2 SMNVEV (reference sequence). The CDR3 extends over 14 amino acids. CDR3 bases: TGTGCCAGCAGATCCCAACAGACTTCAGGGACCCAGTACTTC. Translated: CASRSQQTSGTQYF.

V is TRBV5-1 and J is TRBJ1-1; the D gene is possibly TRBD1 (6 bases). The CDR3 runs to 15 residues. Germline-derived CDR1 and CDR2 are SGHRS and YFSETQ. V lost 0 bases and J lost 1, with 10 bases in between. The CDR3 nucleotides are TGCGCCAGCAGCTTGGCCTGGACAGAGAACACTGAAGCTTTCTTT. Its protein product is CASSLAWTENTEAFF.

This chain joins TRBV30 and TRBJ1-6; D remains ambiguous. The CDR3 is 12 residues long. Germline loops: CDR1 GTSNPN, CDR2 SVGIG (reference sequence). Deletions cut 2 bases from V and 7 bases from J, with 6 bases between. The CDR3 loop reads CAWSPLNSPLHF. The CDR3 DNA reads TGTGCCTGGAGTCCTCTAAATTCACCCCTCCACTTT.

The chain is built from TRBV6-1 and TRBJ2-7, with D possibly matching TRBD2 (6 bases). CDR1 and CDR2 (germline): MNHNS, SASEGT. Trimming took off 0 bases at V and 4 bases at J, with 13 bases between the two ends. This CDR3 has 15 residues. The CDR3: CASSEAPGLLYEQYF. In DNA, the CDR3 is TGTGCCAGCAGTGAAGCCCCGGGACTCCTTTACGAGCAGTACTTC.

This chain joins TRBV4-3 and TRBJ2-5; D remains unclear. In germline, CDR1 is LGHNA, CDR2 YSLEER. The CDR3 length is 14 residues. V lost 1 base, J lost 4 bases, and 10 bases lay in between. The CDR3 sequence: CASSQGIFGETQYF. CDR3 DNA sequence: TGCGCCAGCAGCCAAGGCATTTTCGGAGAGACCCAGTACTTC.

V gene TRBV7-8 combines with J gene TRBJ1-5; a weak D match, TRBD1 (5 bases). CDR1 SGHVS and CDR2 FQNEAQ come from the germline V gene. The CDR3 consists of 17 residues. V was shortened by 0 bases and J by 0 bases, with 12 bases between the two germline ends. The CDR3 sequence is CASSLAQGAYSNQPQHF. In nucleotides, the CDR3 is TGTGCCAGCAGCTTAGCCCAAGGGGCCTATAGCAATCAGCCCCAGCATTTT.